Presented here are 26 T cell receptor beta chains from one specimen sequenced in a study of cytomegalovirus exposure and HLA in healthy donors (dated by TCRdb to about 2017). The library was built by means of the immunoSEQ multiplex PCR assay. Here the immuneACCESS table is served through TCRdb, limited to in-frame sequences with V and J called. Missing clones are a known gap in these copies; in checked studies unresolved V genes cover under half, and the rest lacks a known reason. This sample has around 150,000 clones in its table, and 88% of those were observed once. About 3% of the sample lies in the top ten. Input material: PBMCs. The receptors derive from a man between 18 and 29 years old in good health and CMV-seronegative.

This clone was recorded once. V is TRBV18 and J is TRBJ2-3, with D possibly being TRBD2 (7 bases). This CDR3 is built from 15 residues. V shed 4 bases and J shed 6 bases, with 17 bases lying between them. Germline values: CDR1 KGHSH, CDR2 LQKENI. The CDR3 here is CASSRPPRGGDTQYF. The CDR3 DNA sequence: TGTGCCAGCTCACGGCCCCCGAGGGGGGGGGATACGCAGTATTTT.

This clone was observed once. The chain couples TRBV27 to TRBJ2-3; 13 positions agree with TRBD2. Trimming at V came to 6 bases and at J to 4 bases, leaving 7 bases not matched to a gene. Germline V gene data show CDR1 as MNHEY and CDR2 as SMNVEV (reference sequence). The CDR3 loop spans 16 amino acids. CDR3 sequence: CASRKTSGRVSDTQYF. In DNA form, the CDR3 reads TGTGCCAGCAGAAAAACTAGCGGGAGGGTTTCAGATACGCAGTATTTT.

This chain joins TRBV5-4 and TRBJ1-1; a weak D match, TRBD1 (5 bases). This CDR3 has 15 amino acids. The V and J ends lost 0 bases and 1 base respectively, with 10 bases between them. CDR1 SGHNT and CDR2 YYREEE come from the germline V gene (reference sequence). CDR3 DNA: TGTGCCAGCAGCTTGGTGGGGGGGGAGAACACTGAAGCTTTCTTT. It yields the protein CASSLVGGENTEAFF.

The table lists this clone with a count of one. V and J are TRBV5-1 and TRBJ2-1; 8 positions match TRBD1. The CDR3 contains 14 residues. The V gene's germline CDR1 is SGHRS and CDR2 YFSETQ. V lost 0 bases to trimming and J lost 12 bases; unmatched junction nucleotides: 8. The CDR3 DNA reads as TGCGCCAGCAGCTTGGATCCAGGGGGCGTAGGGCAGTTCTTC. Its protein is CASSLDPGGVGQFF.

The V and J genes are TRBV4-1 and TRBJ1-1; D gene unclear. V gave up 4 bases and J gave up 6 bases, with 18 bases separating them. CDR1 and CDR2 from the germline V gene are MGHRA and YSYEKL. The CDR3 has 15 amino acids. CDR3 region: CASSLRLNKLAEAFF. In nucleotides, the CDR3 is TGCGCCAGCAGCCTTAGACTTAATAAACTTGCTGAAGCTTTCTTT.

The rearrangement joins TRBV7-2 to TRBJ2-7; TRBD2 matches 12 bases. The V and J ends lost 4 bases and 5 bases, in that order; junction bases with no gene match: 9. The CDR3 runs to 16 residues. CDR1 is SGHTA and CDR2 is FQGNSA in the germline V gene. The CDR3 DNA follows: TGTGCCAGCAGCTCGAGACTAGCGGGAGTGAGGGACGAGCAGTACTTC. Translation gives CASSSRLAGVRDEQYF.

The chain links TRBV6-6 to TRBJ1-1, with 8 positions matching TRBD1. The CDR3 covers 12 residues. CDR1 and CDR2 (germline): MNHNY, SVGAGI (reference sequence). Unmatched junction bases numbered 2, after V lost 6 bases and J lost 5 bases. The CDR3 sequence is CASSRGLTEAFF. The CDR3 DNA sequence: TGTGCCAGCAGCAGGGGGCTTACTGAAGCTTTCTTT.

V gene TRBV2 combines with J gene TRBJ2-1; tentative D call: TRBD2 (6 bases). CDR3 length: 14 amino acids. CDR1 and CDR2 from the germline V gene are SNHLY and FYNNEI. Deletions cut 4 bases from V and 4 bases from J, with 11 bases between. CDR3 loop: CASSGGRTYNEQFF. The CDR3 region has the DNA TGTGCCAGCAGTGGAGGGAGGACGTACAATGAGCAGTTCTTC.

The CDR3 sequence: CASSLFGTGGNTIYF. The CDR3, as DNA: TGTGCCAGCAGTTTATTCGGGACAGGGGGAAACACCATATATTTT. The chain recombines TRBV27 with TRBJ1-3, with 9 bases aligning to TRBD1. Germline V CDR1 and CDR2: MNHEY, SMNVEV (reference sequence). The junction had 2 bases not matched to a gene; V was cut back by 1 base and J by 4 bases. The CDR3 contains 15 residues.

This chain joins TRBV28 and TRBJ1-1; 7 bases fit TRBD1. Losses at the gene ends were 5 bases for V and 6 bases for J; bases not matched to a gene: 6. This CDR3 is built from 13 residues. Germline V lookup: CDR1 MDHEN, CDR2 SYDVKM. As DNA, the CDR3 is TGTGCCAGCAGTATAGGACAGGTCGCTGAAGCTTTCTTT. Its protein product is CASSIGQVAEAFF.

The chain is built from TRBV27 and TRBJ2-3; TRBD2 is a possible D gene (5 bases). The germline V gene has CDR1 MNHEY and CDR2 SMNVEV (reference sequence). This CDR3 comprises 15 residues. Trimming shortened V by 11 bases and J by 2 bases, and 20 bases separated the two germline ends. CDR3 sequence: CAPPAAGPSTDTQYF. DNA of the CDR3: TGTGCCCCCCCGGCCGCGGGCCCTTCCACAGATACGCAGTATTTT.

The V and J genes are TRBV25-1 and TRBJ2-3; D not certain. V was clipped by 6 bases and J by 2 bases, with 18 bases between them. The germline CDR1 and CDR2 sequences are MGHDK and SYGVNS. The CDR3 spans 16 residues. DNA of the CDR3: TGTGCCAGCAGCGATCCCCCGACAAAGTTCACAGATACGCAGTATTTT. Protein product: CASSDPPTKFTDTQYF.

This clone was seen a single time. This CDR3 is CASSGTLEETQYF. CDR3 coding DNA: TGTGCCAGCAGCGGGACTCTGGAAGAGACCCAGTACTTC. The rearrangement uses TRBV7-9 and TRBJ2-5; tentative D call: TRBD2 (6 bases). With 5 bases removed from V and 3 bases from J, the gap between germline ends came to 10 bases. This CDR3 has 13 residues. Germline CDR1 and CDR2: SEHNR and FQNEAQ (reference sequence).

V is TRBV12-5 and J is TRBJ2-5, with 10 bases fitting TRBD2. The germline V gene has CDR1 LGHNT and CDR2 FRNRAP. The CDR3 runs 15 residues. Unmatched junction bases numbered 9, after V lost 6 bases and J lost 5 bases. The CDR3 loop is CASGQTGTSEETQYF. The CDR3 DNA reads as TGTGCTAGTGGCCAAACCGGGACTAGCGAGGAGACCCAGTACTTC. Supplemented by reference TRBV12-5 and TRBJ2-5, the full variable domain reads DARVTQTPRHKVTEMGQEVTMRCQPILGHNTVFWYRQTMMQGLELLAYFRNRAPLDDSGMPKDRFSAEMPDATLATLKIQPSEPRDSAVYFCASGQTGTSEETQYFGPGTRLLVL.

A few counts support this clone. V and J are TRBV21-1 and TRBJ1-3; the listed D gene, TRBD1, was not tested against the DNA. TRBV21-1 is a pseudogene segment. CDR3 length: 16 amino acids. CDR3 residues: CASSKGQDSDGNTIYF. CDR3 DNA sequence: TGTGCCAGCAGCAAAGGACAGGATTCGGACGGAAACACCATATATTTT.

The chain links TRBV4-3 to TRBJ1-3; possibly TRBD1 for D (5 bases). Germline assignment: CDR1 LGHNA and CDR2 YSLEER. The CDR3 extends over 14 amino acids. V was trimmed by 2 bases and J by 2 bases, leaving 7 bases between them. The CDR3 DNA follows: TGCGCCAGCAGCCAACAGGGTACTGGAAACACCATATATTTT. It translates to CASSQQGTGNTIYF.

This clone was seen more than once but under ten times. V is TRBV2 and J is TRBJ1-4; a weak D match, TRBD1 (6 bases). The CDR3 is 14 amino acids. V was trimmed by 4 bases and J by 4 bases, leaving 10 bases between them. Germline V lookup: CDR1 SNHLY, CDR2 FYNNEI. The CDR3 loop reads CASSVQGVNEKLFF. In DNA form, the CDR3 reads TGTGCCAGCAGTGTACAGGGCGTTAATGAAAAACTGTTTTTT.

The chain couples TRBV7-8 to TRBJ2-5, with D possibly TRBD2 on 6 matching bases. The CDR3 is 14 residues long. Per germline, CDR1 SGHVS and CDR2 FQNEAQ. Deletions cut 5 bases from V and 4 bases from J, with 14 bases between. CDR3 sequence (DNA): TGTGCCAGCAGCCCGAGCCCCGGGGGAGAGACCCAGTACTTC. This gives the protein CASSPSPGGETQYF.

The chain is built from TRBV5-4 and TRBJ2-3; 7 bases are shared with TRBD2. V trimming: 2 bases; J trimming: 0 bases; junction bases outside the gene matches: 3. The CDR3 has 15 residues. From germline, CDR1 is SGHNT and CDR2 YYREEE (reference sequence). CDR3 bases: TGTGCCAGCAGCTTTAGCGGGTCTAGCACAGATACGCAGTATTTT. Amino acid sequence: CASSFSGSSTDTQYF.

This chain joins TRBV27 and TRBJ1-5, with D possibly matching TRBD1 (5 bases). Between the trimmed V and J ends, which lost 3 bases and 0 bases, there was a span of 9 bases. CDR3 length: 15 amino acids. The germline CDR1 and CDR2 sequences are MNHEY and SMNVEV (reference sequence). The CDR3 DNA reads TGTGCCAGCAGTTTTGGGCAGGGTAGCAATCAGCCCCAGCATTTT. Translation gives CASSFGQGSNQPQHF.

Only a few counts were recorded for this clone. Written as DNA, the CDR3 is TGTGCCAGCAGCTCCGCGGGGAGCTCCTACGAGCAGTACTTC. It translates to CASSSAGSSYEQYF. J is TRBJ2-7 and V is TRBV5-6; tentative D call: TRBD2 (6 bases). Germline values: CDR1 SGHDT, CDR2 YYEEEE. The CDR3 contains 14 residues. Trimming took off 3 bases at V and 0 bases at J, with 10 bases between the two ends.

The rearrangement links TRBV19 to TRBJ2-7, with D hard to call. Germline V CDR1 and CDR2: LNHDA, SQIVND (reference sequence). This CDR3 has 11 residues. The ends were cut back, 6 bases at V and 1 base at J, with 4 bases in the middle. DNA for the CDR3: TGTGCCAGTAGCTCTTCCTACGAGCAGTACTTC. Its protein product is CASSSSYEQYF.

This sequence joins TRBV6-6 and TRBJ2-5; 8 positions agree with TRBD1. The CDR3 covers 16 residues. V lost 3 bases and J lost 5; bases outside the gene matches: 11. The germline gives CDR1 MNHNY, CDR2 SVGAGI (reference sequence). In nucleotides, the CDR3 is TGTGCCAGCAGTTATTGGGCAGGGGGCAACGCGGAGACCCAGTACTTC. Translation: CASSYWAGGNAETQYF.

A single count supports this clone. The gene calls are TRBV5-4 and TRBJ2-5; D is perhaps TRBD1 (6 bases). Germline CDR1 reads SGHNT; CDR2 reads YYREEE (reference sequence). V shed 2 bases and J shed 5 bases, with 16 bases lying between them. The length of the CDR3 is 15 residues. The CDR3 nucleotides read TGTGCCAGCAGCTTTTACAGGGAAGTCGGGGAGACCCAGTACTTC. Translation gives CASSFYREVGETQYF.

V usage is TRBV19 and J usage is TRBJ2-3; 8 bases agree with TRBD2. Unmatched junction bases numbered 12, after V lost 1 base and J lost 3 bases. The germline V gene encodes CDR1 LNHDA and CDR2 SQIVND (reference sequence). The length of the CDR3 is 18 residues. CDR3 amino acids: CASSIGTSPTSRTDTQYF. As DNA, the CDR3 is TGTGCCAGTAGTATAGGGACTAGCCCCACGTCTCGAACAGATACGCAGTATTTT.

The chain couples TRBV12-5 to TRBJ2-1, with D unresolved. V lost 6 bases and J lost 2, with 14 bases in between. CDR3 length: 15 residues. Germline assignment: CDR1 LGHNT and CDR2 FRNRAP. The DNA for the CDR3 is TGTGCTAGTGGCGGGTCCAGCGCCACCTACAATGAGCAGTTCTTC. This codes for CASGGSSATYNEQFF.